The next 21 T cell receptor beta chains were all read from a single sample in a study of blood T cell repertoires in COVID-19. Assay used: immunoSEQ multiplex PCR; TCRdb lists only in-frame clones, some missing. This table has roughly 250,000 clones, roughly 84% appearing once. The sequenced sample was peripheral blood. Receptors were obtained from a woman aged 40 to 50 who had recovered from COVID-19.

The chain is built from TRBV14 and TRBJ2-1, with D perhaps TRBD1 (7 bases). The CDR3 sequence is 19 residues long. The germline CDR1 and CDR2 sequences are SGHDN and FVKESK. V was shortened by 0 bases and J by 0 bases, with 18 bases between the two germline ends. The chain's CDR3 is CASSQDWRAGGASYNEQFF. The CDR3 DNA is TGTGCCAGCAGCCAAGATTGGAGGGCAGGGGGAGCCTCCTACAATGAGCAGTTCTTC. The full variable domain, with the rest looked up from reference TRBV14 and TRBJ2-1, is EAGVTQFPSHSVIEKGQTVTLRCDPISGHDNLYWYRRVMGKEIKFLLHFVKESKQDESGMPNNRFLAERTGGTYSTLKVQPAELEDSGVYFCASSQDWRAGGASYNEQFFGPGTRLTVL.

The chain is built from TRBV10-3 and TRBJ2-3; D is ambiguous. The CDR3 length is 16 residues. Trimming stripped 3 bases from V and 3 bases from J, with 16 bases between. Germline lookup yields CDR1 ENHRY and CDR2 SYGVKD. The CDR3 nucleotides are TGTGCCATCAGTGATCAGGTGCAGGCCAAAACAGATACGCAGTATTTT. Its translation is CAISDQVQAKTDTQYF.

CDR3 sequence (DNA): TGTGCCAGCAGACAGGTTCCGAACACTGATCGGGCTTTCTTT. Translating gives CASRQVPNTDRAFF. The chain links TRBV3-1 (or the pseudogene TRBV3-2) to TRBJ1-1; a weak D match, TRBD1 (5 bases). Germline V lookup: CDR1 LGHDT, CDR2 YNNKEL (reference sequence). Trimming stripped 6 bases from V and 11 bases from J, with 22 bases between. CDR3 length: 14 residues.

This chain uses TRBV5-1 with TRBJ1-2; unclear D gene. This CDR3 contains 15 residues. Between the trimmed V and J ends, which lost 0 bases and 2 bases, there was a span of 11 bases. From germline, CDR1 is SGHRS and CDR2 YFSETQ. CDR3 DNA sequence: TGCGCCAGCAGCTTGGATGGGGAGATGAACTATGGCTACACCTTC. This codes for CASSLDGEMNYGYTF.

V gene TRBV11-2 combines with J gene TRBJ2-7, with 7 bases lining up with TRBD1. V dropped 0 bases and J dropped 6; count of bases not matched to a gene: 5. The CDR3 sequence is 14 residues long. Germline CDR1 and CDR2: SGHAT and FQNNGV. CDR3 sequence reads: CASSLEATGLEQYF. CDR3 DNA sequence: TGTGCCAGCAGCTTAGAGGCGACAGGGCTCGAGCAGTACTTC.

This CDR3 reads CASSLGEDTEAFF. The CDR3 region has the DNA TGTGCCAGCAGCTTGGGGGAGGACACTGAAGCTTTCTTT. This chain joins TRBV5-4 and TRBJ1-1; D not certain. The V end was cut by 0 bases, the J end by 3 bases, with 6 bases between. This CDR3 contains 13 residues. Germline CDR1 and CDR2: SGHNT and YYREEE (reference sequence).

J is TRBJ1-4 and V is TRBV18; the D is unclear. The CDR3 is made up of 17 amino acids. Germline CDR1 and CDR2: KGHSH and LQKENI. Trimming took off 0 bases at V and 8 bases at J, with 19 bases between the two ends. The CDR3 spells CASSPPGSTTEREKLFF. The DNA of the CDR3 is TGTGCCAGCTCACCACCCGGATCGACTACTGAAAGGGAAAAACTGTTTTTT. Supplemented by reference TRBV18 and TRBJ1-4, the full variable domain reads NAGVMQNPRHLVRRRGQEARLRCSPMKGHSHVYWYRQLPEEGLKFMVYLQKENIIDESGMPKERFSAEFPKEGPSILRIQQVVRGDSAAYFCASSPPGSTTEREKLFFGSGTQLSVL.

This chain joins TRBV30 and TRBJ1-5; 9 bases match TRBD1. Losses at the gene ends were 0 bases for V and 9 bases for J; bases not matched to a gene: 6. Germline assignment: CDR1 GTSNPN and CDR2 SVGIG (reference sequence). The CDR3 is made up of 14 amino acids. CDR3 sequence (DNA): TGTGCCTGGAGTGTAACGGGACAGGGCCCGCCCCAGCATTTT. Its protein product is CAWSVTGQGPPQHF.

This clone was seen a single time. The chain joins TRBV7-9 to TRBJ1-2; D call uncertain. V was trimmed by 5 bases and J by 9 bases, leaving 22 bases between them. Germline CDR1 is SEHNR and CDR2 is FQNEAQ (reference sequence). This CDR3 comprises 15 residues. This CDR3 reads CASSPGKGPFESYTF. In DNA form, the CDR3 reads TGTGCCAGCAGCCCGGGGAAGGGTCCGTTCGAGAGCTACACCTTC.

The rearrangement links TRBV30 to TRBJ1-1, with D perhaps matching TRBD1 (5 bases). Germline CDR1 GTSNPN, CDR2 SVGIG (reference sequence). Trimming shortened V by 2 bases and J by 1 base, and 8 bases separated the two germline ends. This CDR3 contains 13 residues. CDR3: CAWSTGPNTEAFF. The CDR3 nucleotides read TGTGCCTGGAGTACAGGCCCGAACACTGAAGCTTTCTTT.

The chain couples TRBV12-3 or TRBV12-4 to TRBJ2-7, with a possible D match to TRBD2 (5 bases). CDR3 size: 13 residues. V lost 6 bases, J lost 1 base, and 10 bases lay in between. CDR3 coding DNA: TGTGCCAGCAGAATCGGAGGATCCTACGAGCAGTACTTC. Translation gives CASRIGGSYEQYF.

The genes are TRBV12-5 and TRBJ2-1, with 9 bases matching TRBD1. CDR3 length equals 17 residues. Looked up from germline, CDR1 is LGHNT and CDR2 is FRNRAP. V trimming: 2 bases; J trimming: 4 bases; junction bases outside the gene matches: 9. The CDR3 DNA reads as TGTGCTAGTGGTTTGACGATTGGAGGACAGGGGTACAATGAGCAGTTCTTC. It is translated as CASGLTIGGQGYNEQFF.

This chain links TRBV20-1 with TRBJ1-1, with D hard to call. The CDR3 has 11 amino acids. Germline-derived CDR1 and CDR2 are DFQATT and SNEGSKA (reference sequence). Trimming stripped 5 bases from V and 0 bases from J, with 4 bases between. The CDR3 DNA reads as TGCAGTGCTCGGGTGAACACTGAAGCTTTCTTT. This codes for CSARVNTEAFF.

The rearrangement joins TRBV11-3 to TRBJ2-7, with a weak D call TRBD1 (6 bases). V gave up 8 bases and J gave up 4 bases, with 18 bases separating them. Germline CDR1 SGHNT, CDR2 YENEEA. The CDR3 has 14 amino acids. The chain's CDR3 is CASGRTGQIYEQYF. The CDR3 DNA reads TGTGCCAGCGGCCGCACCGGACAGATTTACGAGCAGTACTTC.

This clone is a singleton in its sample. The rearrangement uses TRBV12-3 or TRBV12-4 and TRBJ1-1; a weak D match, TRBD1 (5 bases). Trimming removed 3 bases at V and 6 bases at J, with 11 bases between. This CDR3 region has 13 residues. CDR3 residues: CASSFNLQAEAFF. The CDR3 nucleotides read TGTGCCAGCAGTTTTAATCTACAGGCTGAAGCTTTCTTT.

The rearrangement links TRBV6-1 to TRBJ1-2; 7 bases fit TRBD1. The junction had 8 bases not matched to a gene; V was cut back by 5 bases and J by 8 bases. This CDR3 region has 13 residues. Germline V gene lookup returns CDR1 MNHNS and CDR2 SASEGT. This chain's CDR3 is CASSSIRDRGYTF. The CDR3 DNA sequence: TGTGCCAGCAGTTCCATCCGGGACAGAGGCTACACCTTC.

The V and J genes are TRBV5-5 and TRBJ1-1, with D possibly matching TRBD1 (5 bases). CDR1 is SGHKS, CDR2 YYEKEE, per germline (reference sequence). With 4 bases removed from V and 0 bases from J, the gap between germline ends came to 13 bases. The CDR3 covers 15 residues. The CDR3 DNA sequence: TGTGCCAGCAGCCCCTCGCCAGGGATGAACACTGAAGCTTTCTTT. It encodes CASSPSPGMNTEAFF.

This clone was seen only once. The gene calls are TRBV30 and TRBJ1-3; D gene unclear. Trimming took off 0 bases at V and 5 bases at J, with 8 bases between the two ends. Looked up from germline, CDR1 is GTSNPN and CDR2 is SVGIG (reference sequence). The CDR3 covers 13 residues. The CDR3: CAWSVPTRNTIYF. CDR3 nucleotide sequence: TGTGCCTGGAGTGTACCGACACGAAACACCATATATTTT.

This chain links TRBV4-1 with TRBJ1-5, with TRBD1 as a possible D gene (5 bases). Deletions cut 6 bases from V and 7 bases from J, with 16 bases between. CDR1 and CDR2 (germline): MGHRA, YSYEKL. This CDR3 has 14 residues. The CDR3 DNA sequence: TGCGCCAGCAGTTTGCAGGGCATTGGGCAGCCCCAGCATTTT. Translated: CASSLQGIGQPQHF.

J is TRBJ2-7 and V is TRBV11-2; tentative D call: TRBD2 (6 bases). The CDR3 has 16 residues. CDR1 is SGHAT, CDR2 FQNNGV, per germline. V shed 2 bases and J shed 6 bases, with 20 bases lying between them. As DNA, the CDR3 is TGTGCCAGCAGCTTATGGGCGGGGCGGAATTTGGTCGAGCAGTACTTC. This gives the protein CASSLWAGRNLVEQYF.

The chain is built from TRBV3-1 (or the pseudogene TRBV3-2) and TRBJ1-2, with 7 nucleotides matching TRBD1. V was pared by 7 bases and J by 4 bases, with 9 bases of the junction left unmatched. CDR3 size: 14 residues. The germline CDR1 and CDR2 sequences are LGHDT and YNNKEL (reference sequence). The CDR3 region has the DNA TGTGCCAGCAACCGTGGAGGGGGCGGCTATGGCTACACCTTC. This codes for CASNRGGGGYGYTF.